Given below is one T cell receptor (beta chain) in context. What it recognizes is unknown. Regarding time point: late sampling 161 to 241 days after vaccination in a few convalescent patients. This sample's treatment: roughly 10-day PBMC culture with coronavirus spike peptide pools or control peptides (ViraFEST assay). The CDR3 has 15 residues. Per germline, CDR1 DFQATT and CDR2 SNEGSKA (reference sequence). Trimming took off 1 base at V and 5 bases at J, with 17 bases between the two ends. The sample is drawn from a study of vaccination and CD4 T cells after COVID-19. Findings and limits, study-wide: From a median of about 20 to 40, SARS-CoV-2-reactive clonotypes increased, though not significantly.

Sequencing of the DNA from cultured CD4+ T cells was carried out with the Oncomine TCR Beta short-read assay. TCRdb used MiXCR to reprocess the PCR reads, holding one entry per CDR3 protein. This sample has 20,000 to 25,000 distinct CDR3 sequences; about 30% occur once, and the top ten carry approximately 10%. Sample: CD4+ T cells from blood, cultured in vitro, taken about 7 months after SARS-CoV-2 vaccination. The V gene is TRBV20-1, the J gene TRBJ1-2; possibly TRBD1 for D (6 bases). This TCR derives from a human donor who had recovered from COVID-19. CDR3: CSARAPGGPAYGYTF. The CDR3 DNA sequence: TGCAGTGCTAGAGCACCCGGGGGGCCAGCTTATGGCTACACCTTC.